The clone carrying this T cell receptor (beta chain) was picked up a small number of times. The antigen remains undetermined. These data belong to a study of shared clonotypes between healthy human individuals. Terminally differentiated effector memory CD45RA+ cells were left out of the naive CD8 fraction, which was CD45RO-negative and positively selected for CCR7. The V end was cut by 0 bases, the J end by 12 bases, with 12 bases between. Germline loops: CDR1 SNHLY, CDR2 FYNNEI. This CDR3 is 13 amino acids long. Study-level findings and limits: Generation probabilities of non-shared clonotypes were lower (relative to those shared by all four donors).

Deep was the level at which the assay was run. In the study's own analysis: Filtering differed, since immunoSEQ gave only junction sequences and no quality scores. Data came from immunoSEQ multiplex PCR; TCRdb stores just in-frame clones and leaves some out. That table furnishes V, J and clone size, whereas the DNA furnished D and trimming. The sample lists 500,000 to 700,000 clones, about 95% occurring once. The J gene is TRBJ1-5, the V gene TRBV2; the D is unclear. This receptor was identified in a woman aged 25 to 39 in good health. The specimen sequenced was naive CD8+ T cells sorted from blood. DNA for the CDR3: TGTGCCAGCAGTGAAGCACCGGACTCTGACCAGCATTTT. It is translated as CASSEAPDSDQHF.